Judged by abundance, the clone carrying this TCR beta chain is large (0.1 to 1%). Reverse transcription used around 500 ng RNA and constant-region primers for alpha and beta. Each of the alpha and beta chains got its own library through chain-specific third strand synthesis with indices. The cDNA received a 5' RACE adapter containing a random hexamer plus an SP2 sequencing primer site. TCRdb re-called the 5' RACE reads with MiXCR, one entry per CDR3 protein. The table shows approximately 11,000 distinct CDR3 sequences, with around a tenth occurring only once. The CDR3 is 14 residues long. Germline loops: CDR1 MNHEY, CDR2 SMNVEV (reference sequence). V was clipped by 6 bases and J by 4 bases; unmatched bases: 6. This entry belongs to a study of HIV-infected patients and healthy controls. Study overall: CD4 counts in most of the 16 patients increased modestly yet significantly but stayed below normal.

All unsorted peripheral T cells were captured because whole blood was used without fractionation. The sequences come from blood, collected before antiretroviral therapy. The receptor comes from an adult with HIV infection. The donor label of this sample is uncertain. The chain employs TRBV27 and TRBJ1-5; 7 bases are a match to TRBD1. The CDR3, as DNA: TGTGCCAGCAGGACAGGGCAGCCTAATCAGCCCCAGCATTTT. Protein product: CASRTGQPNQPQHF.